This T cell receptor beta chain appears in the sequencing data of a study of blood T cells in healthy people across ages. The authors ran a second PCR of roughly 6 to 12 cycles using a sample-barcoded 5' primer and a J-beta primer mix. A single record per CDR3 protein comes from TCRdb applying MiXCR to the 5' RACE reads. Of some 850,000 distinct CDR3 sequences in the sample, more than 25% were seen once. This clonotype was seen more than once but under ten times. This sample also appeared in a second study, on T cells of mothers and their children.

The clonotype originates from a boy between 10 and 17 years old in good health. The sample comprised blood.

This CDR3 reads CASSLGDPFSGANVLTF. For the CDR3, the DNA is TGTGCCAGCAGCTTAGGCGACCCTTTCTCTGGGGCCAACGTCCTGACTTTC. This chain joins TRBV7-8 and TRBJ2-6; no clear D gene. The germline V gene encodes CDR1 SGHVS and CDR2 FQNEAQ. The CDR3 spans 17 residues. V was pared by 1 base and J by 0 bases, with 10 bases between.